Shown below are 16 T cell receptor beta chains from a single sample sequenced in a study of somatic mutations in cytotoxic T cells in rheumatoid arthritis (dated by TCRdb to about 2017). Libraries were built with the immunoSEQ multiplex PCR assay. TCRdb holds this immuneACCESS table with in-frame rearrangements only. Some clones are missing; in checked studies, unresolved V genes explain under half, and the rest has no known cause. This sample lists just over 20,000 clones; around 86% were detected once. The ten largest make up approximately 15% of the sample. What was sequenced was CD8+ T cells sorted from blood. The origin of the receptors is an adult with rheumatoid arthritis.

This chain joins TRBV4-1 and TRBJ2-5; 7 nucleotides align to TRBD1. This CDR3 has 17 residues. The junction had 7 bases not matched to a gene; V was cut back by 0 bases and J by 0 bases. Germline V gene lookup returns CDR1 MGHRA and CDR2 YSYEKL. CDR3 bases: TGCGCCAGCAGCCAAGATGAAGGGACAGAGTACCAAGAGACCCAGTACTTC. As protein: CASSQDEGTEYQETQYF.

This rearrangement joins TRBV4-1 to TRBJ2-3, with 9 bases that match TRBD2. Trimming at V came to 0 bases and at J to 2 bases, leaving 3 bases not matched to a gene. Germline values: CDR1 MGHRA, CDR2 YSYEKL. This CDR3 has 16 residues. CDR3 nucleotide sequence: TGCGCCAGCAGCCAAGAGGCTAGCGGGGTCACAGATACGCAGTATTTT. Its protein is CASSQEASGVTDTQYF.

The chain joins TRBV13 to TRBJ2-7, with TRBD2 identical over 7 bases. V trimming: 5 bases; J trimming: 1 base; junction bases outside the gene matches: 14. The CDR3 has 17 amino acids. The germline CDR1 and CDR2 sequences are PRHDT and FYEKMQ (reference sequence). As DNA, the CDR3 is TGTGCCAGCAGCCAAGACGGGTGGGCGGGAGAATCCTACGAGCAGTACTTC. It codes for CASSQDGWAGESYEQYF.

The CDR3 here is CASSIDLEEMNYGYTF. CDR3 DNA sequence: TGTGCCAGTAGTATAGATCTGGAAGAGATGAACTATGGCTACACCTTC. J is TRBJ1-2 and V is TRBV19, with D unresolved. Per germline, CDR1 LNHDA and CDR2 SQIVND (reference sequence). V was clipped by 0 bases and J by 2 bases, with 13 bases between them. This CDR3 is 16 amino acids long.

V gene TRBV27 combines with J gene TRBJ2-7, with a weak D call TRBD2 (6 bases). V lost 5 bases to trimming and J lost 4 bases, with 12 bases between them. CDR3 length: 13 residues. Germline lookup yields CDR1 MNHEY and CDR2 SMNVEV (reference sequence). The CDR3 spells CASSVGLWYEQYF. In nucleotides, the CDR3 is TGTGCCAGCAGTGTAGGACTATGGTACGAGCAGTACTTC.

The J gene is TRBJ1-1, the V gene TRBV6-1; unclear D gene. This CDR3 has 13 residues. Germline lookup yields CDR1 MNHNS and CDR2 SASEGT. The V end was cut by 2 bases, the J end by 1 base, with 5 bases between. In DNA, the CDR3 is TGTGCCAGCAGTGAACGGGAGAACACTGAAGCTTTCTTT. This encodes CASSERENTEAFF.

The CDR3 loop is CASSPGGQGARETQYF. The CDR3, as DNA: TGTGCCAGCAGCCCGGGGGGACAGGGGGCGCGGGAGACCCAGTACTTC. This chain uses TRBV11-2 with TRBJ2-5, with 12 bases that match TRBD1. The junction had 9 bases not matched to a gene; V was cut back by 5 bases and J by 5 bases. The germline CDR1 and CDR2 sequences are SGHAT and FQNNGV. This CDR3 region has 16 residues.

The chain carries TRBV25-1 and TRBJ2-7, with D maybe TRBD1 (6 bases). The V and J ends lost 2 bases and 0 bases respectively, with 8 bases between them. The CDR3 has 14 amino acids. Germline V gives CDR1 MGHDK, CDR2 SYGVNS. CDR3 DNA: TGTGCCAGCAGTGAAGGGGACACCTCCTACGAGCAGTACTTC. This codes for CASSEGDTSYEQYF.

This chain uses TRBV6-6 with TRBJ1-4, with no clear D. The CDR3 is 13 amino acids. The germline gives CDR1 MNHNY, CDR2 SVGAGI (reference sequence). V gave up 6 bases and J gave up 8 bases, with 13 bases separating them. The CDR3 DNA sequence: TGTGCCAGCAGCCCTCAAGTAGGAGAAAAACTGTTTTTT. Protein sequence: CASSPQVGEKLFF.

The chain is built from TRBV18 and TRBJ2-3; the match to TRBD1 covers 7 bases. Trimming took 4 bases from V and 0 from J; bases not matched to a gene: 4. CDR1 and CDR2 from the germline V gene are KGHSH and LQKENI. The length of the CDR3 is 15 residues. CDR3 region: CASSLNRGSTDTQYF. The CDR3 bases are TGTGCCAGCTCACTCAACAGGGGAAGCACAGATACGCAGTATTTT.

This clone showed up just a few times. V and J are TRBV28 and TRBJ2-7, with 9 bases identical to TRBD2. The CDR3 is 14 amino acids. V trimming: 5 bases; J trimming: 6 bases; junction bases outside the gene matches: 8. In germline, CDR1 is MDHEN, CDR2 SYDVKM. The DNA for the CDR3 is TGTGCCAGCAGTCCTAGCGGGAAAGGACGCGAGCAGTACTTC. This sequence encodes CASSPSGKGREQYF.

CDR3 sequence reads: CASSSTGTEAFF. The CDR3 bases are TGTGCCAGCAGCTCGACAGGTACTGAAGCTTTCTTT. This chain joins TRBV9 and TRBJ1-1, with D possibly matching TRBD1 (6 bases). V lost 4 bases, J lost 5 bases, and 9 bases lay in between. The CDR3 is 12 amino acids. CDR1 and CDR2 from the germline V gene are SGDLS and YYNGEE.

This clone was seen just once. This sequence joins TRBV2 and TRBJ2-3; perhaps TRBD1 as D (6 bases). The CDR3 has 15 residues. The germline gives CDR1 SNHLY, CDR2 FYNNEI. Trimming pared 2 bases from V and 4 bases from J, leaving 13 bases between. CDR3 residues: CASSESFRGSDTQYF. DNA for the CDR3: TGTGCCAGCAGTGAAAGTTTCAGGGGCTCAGATACGCAGTATTTT.

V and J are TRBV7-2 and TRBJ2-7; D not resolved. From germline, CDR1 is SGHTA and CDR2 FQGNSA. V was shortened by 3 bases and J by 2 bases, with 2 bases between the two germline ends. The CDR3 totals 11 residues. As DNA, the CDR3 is TGTGCCAGCAGCTTTGCCTACGAGCAGTACTTC. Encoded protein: CASSFAYEQYF. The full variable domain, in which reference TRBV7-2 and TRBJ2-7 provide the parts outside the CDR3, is GAGVSQSPSNKVTEKGKDVELRCDPISGHTALYWYRQSLGQGLEFLIYFQGNSAPDKSGLPSDRFSAERTGGSVSTLTIQRTQQEDSAVYLCASSFAYEQYFGPGTRLTVT.

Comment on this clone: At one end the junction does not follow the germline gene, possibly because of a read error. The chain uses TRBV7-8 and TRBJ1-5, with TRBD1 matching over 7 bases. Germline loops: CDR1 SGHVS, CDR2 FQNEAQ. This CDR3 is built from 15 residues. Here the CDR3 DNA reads TGTGCCAGCAGCTTAGGCGCAGGGGGGAATCAGGCCCAGCATTTT. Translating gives CASSLGAGGNQAQHF.

In DNA, the CDR3 is TGCGCCAGCAGCTTGAATTTCGCGGACAGGAACGCGTTATACTATGGCTACACCTTC. Protein sequence: CASSLNFADRNALYYGYTF. The chain uses TRBV5-1 and TRBJ1-2, with TRBD1 identical over 7 bases. The CDR3 contains 19 residues. With 1 base clipped from V and 3 bases from J, the junction kept 18 bases outside the gene matches. Per germline, CDR1 SGHRS and CDR2 YFSETQ.